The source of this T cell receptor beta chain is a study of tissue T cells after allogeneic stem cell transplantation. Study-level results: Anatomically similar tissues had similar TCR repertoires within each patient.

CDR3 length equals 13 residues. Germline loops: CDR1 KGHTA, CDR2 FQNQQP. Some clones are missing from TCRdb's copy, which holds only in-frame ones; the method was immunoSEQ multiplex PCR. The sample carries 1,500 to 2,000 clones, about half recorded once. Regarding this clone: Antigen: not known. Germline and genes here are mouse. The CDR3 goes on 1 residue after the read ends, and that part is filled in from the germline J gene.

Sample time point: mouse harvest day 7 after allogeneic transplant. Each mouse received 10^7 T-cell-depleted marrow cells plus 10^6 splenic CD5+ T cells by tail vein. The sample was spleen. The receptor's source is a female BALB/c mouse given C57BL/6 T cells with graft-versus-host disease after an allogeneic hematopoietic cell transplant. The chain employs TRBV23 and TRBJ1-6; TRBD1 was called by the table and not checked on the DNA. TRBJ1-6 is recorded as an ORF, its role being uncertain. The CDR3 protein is CSSSSGGNSPLYF. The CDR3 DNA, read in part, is TGCTCCAGCAGTTCAGGGGGGAATTCGCCCCTCTAC.